One sample yielded the 19 T cell receptor beta chains listed below, sequenced in a study of beta chain features in type 1 diabetes. The study reverse transcribed the entire isolated RNA, so it sequenced expressed TCRB transcripts. Some clones are missing from TCRdb's copy, which holds only in-frame ones; the method was immunoSEQ multiplex PCR. The table lists under 900,000 clones, 17% of them singletons, with 0.02% to 0.025% in the top ten. Sequenced input: naive CD4+ T cells from blood. The receptors originated from a woman in her late teens or twenties in good health.

This clone was picked up a small number of times. The chain uses TRBV29-1 and TRBJ1-2, with D maybe TRBD1 (6 bases). Germline V lookup: CDR1 SQVTM, CDR2 ANQGSEA. V lost 4 bases and J 3 bases, leaving 9 bases between the germline ends. The CDR3 runs to 12 residues. The CDR3 here is CSVGGGDYGYTF. CDR3 bases: TGCAGCGTTGGAGGGGGGGACTATGGCTACACCTTC.

This chain joins TRBV29-1 and TRBJ2-1; maybe TRBD1 (6 bases). CDR1 SQVTM and CDR2 ANQGSEA come from the germline V gene. V lost 7 bases and J 3 bases, leaving 16 bases between the germline ends. The CDR3 extends over 14 amino acids. CDR3 protein: CSAQSRDIYNEQFF. DNA for the CDR3: TGCAGCGCCCAGTCCCGGGACATCTACAATGAGCAGTTCTTC.

This clone has just a few counts. V gene TRBV15 combines with J gene TRBJ1-4, with no clear D. The CDR3 runs 13 residues. Germline V gene sequence: CDR1 LNHNV, CDR2 YYDKDF (reference sequence). V shed 1 base and J shed 7 bases, with 7 bases lying between them. CDR3 nucleotides: TGTGCCACCAGCAGAGTTGAGGGTGAAAAACTGTTTTTT. Translation gives CATSRVEGEKLFF.

The chain carries TRBV7-9 and TRBJ1-2, with 10 bases fitting TRBD1. Losses at the gene ends were 6 bases for V and 1 base for J; bases not matched to a gene: 2. The CDR3 loop spans 14 amino acids. CDR1 and CDR2 (germline): SEHNR, FQNEAQ (reference sequence). CDR3 amino acids: CASRWDRGNYGYTF. The CDR3 nucleotides read TGTGCCAGCAGATGGGACAGGGGTAACTATGGCTACACCTTC.

The chain joins TRBV5-1 to TRBJ2-3; D call uncertain. The CDR3 is 14 amino acids. V gave up 0 bases and J gave up 1 base, with 6 bases separating them. Germline CDR1 is SGHRS and CDR2 is YFSETQ. The CDR3 sequence: CASSLDARTDTQYF. For the CDR3, the DNA is TGCGCCAGCAGCTTGGACGCACGCACAGATACGCAGTATTTT.

V is TRBV7-2 and J is TRBJ2-1, with 11 bases aligning to TRBD2. V was pared by 2 bases and J by 9 bases, with 6 bases of the junction left unmatched. Germline V gene data show CDR1 as SGHTA and CDR2 as FQGNSA. This CDR3 comprises 15 residues. Here the CDR3 DNA reads TGTGCCAGCAGCTTAACTAGCGGGAGTTGGGTTGAGCAGTTCTTC. This sequence encodes CASSLTSGSWVEQFF.

This clone was picked up a small number of times. The chain combines TRBV27 with TRBJ1-5, with a tentative D call TRBD1 (6 bases). Germline assignment: CDR1 MNHEY and CDR2 SMNVEV (reference sequence). Trimming took off 2 bases at V and 4 bases at J, with 9 bases between the two ends. The CDR3 runs to 14 residues. CDR3 coding DNA: TGTGCCAGCAGTTTAATCAGGGGTAATCAGCCCCAGCATTTT. It encodes CASSLIRGNQPQHF.

This clone was counted between two and nine times. V usage is TRBV4-1 and J usage is TRBJ2-7; TRBD2 agrees at 10 bases. The CDR3 extends over 20 amino acids. J lost 0 bases, V lost 1 base, and 15 bases had no gene match. Germline loops: CDR1 MGHRA, CDR2 YSYEKL. The CDR3, as DNA: TGCGCCAGCAGCCAAGTAGGCCTGAAAGTGGCTAGCGGGAGCTCCTACGAGCAGTACTTC. It translates to CASSQVGLKVASGSSYEQYF.

The chain couples TRBV5-6 to TRBJ1-1, with D perhaps matching TRBD1 (5 bases). V was pared by 4 bases and J by 3 bases, with 16 bases between. This CDR3 is 15 amino acids long. The V gene's germline CDR1 is SGHDT and CDR2 YYEEEE. The CDR3, as DNA: TGTGCCAGCAGCCCTCAACCCGGGACCCACACTGAAGCTTTCTTT. Translation: CASSPQPGTHTEAFF.

The chain couples TRBV6-5 to TRBJ2-2, with no clear D. The germline gives CDR1 MNHEY, CDR2 SVGAGI. Between the trimmed V and J ends, which lost 6 bases and 0 bases, there was a span of 8 bases. The CDR3 has 14 amino acids. CDR3 DNA: TGTGCCAGCAGCGCGACTCCGAACACCGGGGAGCTGTTTTTT. It is translated as CASSATPNTGELFF.

Only a few counts were recorded for this clone. The chain is built from TRBV5-4 and TRBJ2-3; 10 bases are shared with TRBD2. The junction had 6 bases not matched to a gene; V was cut back by 4 bases and J by 1 base. The CDR3 covers 16 residues. CDR1 and CDR2 from the germline V gene are SGHNT and YYREEE (reference sequence). The CDR3 protein is CASSRRLAGGTDTQYF. The CDR3 DNA sequence: TGTGCCAGCAGCCGGAGACTAGCGGGCGGCACAGATACGCAGTATTTT.

The table lists this clone with a few counts. The chain uses TRBV29-1 and TRBJ2-1; TRBD2 agrees at 10 bases. Germline lookup yields CDR1 SQVTM and CDR2 ANQGSEA. CDR3 length equals 18 residues. V lost 0 bases and J lost 5; bases outside the gene matches: 13. Written as DNA, the CDR3 is TGCAGCGTTGAAGATCGGCCTAGCGGGAGTGTTCAAGACAATGAGCAGTTCTTC. Amino acids: CSVEDRPSGSVQDNEQFF.

Here the CDR3 reads CASSLVTHNEQFF. The CDR3 DNA reads as TGTGCCAGCAGCTTAGTGACCCACAATGAGCAGTTCTTC. The chain joins TRBV11-3 to TRBJ2-1, with D unresolved. Germline lookup yields CDR1 SGHNT and CDR2 YENEEA. The CDR3 consists of 13 residues. V was pared by 1 base and J by 5 bases, with 6 bases between.

There are a few counts of this clone. The CDR3 sequence: CASRWSGELFF. For the CDR3, the DNA is TGTGCCAGTAGGTGGTCCGGGGAGCTGTTTTTT. The chain employs TRBV19 and TRBJ2-2; D gene ambiguous. CDR3 size: 11 residues. Trimming removed 6 bases at V and 6 bases at J, with 5 bases between. The V gene's germline CDR1 is LNHDA and CDR2 SQIVND (reference sequence).

In its sample, this clone was seen a few times. The CDR3 sequence is CASSKGTNKNIQYF. The CDR3 nucleotides are TGTGCCAGCAGTAAGGGGACTAATAAAAACATTCAGTACTTC. The J gene is TRBJ2-4, the V gene TRBV9; 7 bases fit TRBD2. Germline assignment: CDR1 SGDLS and CDR2 YYNGEE. The CDR3 is 14 amino acids. Losses at the gene ends were 5 bases for V and 4 bases for J; bases not matched to a gene: 6. Drawing the rest from reference TRBV9 and TRBJ2-4, the complete variable domain is DSGVTQTPKHLITATGQRVTLRCSPRSGDLSVYWYQQSLDQGLQFLIQYYNGEERAKGNILERFSAQQFPDLHSELNLSSLELGDSALYFCASSKGTNKNIQYFGAGTRLSVL.

This chain connects TRBV4-2 to TRBJ2-5; D unclear. The ends were cut back, 0 bases at V and 2 bases at J, with 16 bases in the middle. The CDR3 consists of 17 residues. Germline values: CDR1 LGHNA, CDR2 YNFKEQ. The CDR3 spells CASSQEGMRAGQETQYF. The CDR3 bases are TGTGCCAGCAGCCAAGAAGGTATGCGAGCTGGGCAAGAGACCCAGTACTTC.

This clone was counted only a few times. This chain joins TRBV29-1 and TRBJ2-5; D gene unclear. The CDR3 has 14 amino acids. Germline V lookup: CDR1 SQVTM, CDR2 ANQGSEA. V was clipped by 4 bases and J by 1 base, with 13 bases between them. The CDR3 region has the DNA TGCAGCGTTGCGGCTCTCCTTCGCCAAGAGACCCAGTACTTC. Its translation: CSVAALLRQETQYF.

This clone showed up just once. This chain joins TRBV7-2 and TRBJ1-3, with D tentatively TRBD1 (6 bases). Per the germline V gene, CDR1 is SGHTA and CDR2 is FQGNSA. The CDR3 totals 17 residues. Between the trimmed V and J ends, which lost 2 bases and 2 bases, there was a span of 16 bases. The CDR3 loop reads CASSLWRQGKAGNTIYF. The CDR3, as DNA: TGTGCCAGCAGCTTATGGAGGCAGGGGAAAGCTGGAAACACCATATATTTT.

The V call is TRBV10-3, the J call TRBJ2-7; 8 positions agree with TRBD2. CDR3 length: 16 amino acids. V lost 2 bases, J lost 4 bases, and 10 bases stayed unmatched. Germline V gene lookup returns CDR1 ENHRY and CDR2 SYGVKD. The CDR3: CAISERLGRGGYEQYF. For the CDR3, the DNA is TGTGCCATCAGTGAGAGACTCGGGAGGGGTGGATACGAGCAGTACTTC.